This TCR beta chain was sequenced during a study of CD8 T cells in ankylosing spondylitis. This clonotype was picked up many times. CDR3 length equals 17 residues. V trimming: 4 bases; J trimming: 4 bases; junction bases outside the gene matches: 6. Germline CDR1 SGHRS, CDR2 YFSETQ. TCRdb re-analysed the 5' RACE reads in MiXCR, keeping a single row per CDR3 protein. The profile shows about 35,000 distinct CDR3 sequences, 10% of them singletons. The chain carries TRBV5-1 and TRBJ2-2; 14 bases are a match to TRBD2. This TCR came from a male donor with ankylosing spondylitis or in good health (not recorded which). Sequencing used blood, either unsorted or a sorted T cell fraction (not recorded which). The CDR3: CASSRTSGRSSTGELFF. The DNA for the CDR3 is TGCGCCAGCAGCCGGACTAGCGGGAGGTCATCCACCGGGGAGCTGTTTTTT.